Following are 9 T cell receptor beta chains from one sample sequenced in a study of T cell responses to AZD1222 COVID-19 vaccine (dated by TCRdb to the early 2020s). Libraries were built with the immunoSEQ multiplex PCR assay. As stored in TCRdb, this immuneACCESS dataset retains in-frame rearrangements with V and J assigned. A fraction of the clones does not appear; measured against another copy, unresolved V genes explain less than half of the discrepancy, and the remainder lacks a known reason. This sample lists around 160,000 clones; around four fifths were detected once. Over 4% of the sample comes from the top ten. Reading the label with the study, this specimen's time point is: baseline before first vaccination. The treatment or condition tag for this specimen amounts to: meningococcal conjugate vaccine given as trial control. The source was peripheral blood, collected on day 0 of MenACWY control vaccination. The receptors stem from an adult in good health.

V usage is TRBV30 and J usage is TRBJ2-2, with 9 bases fitting TRBD1. Germline CDR1 GTSNPN, CDR2 SVGIG (reference sequence). This CDR3 contains 13 residues. With 3 bases clipped from V and 7 bases from J, the junction kept 3 bases outside the gene matches. CDR3 in amino acids: CAWRGQGIGELFF. The CDR3 DNA reads TGTGCCTGGAGGGGACAGGGAATCGGGGAGCTGTTTTTT.

This chain links TRBV10-2 with TRBJ2-2, with 8 bases identical to TRBD1. Germline CDR1 and CDR2: WSHSY and SAAADI. This CDR3 has 14 amino acids. With 7 bases clipped from V and 7 bases from J, the junction kept 8 bases outside the gene matches. The CDR3 DNA sequence: TGCGCCAGCAAGGGCAGGGGGCGGGACGGGGAGCTGTTTTTT. Its translation is CASKGRGRDGELFF.

The V call is TRBV4-1, the J call TRBJ2-1; 8 bases line up with TRBD1. Germline values: CDR1 MGHRA, CDR2 YSYEKL. CDR3 length equals 15 residues. V trimming: 4 bases; J trimming: 4 bases; junction bases outside the gene matches: 6. The DNA for the CDR3 is TGCGCCAGCAGCCTCGGACAGGGAGATTACAATGAGCAGTTCTTC. Translation: CASSLGQGDYNEQFF.

The chain has TRBV11-2 and TRBJ2-7; D call uncertain. The germline V gene has CDR1 SGHAT and CDR2 FQNNGV. This CDR3 has 14 residues. V lost 2 bases to trimming and J lost 0 bases, with 8 bases between them. This chain's CDR3 is CASSLWENSYEQYF. In DNA form, the CDR3 reads TGTGCCAGCAGCTTATGGGAAAACTCCTACGAGCAGTACTTC. The entire variable domain, with the rest obtained from reference TRBV11-2 and TRBJ2-7, is as follows: EAGVAQSPRYKIIEKRQSVAFWCNPISGHATLYWYQQILGQGPKLLIQFQNNGVVDDSQLPKDRFSAERLKGVDSTLKIQPAKLEDSAVYLCASSLWENSYEQYFGPGTRLTVT.

The chain carries TRBV11-2 and TRBJ2-1; D is uncertain. V dropped 2 bases and J dropped 4 bases, with 18 bases sitting between them. Germline CDR1 reads SGHAT; CDR2 reads FQNNGV. This CDR3 comprises 17 residues. CDR3 region: CASSLIYGGFKYNEQFF. The CDR3 nucleotides are TGTGCCAGCAGCTTAATCTACGGCGGATTTAAATACAATGAGCAGTTCTTC.

The chain employs TRBV7-6 and TRBJ2-5; possibly TRBD1 for D (6 bases). Germline CDR1 and CDR2: SGHVS and FNYEAQ. V lost 6 bases and J 4 bases, leaving 21 bases between the germline ends. The CDR3 extends over 16 amino acids. The CDR3 DNA reads as TGTGCCAGCAGTTATTCCGGGACACCCGACCGAGAGACCCAGTACTTC. Amino acid sequence: CASSYSGTPDRETQYF.

The rearrangement links TRBV11-2 to TRBJ1-4, with 9 nucleotides matching TRBD1. J gave up 7 bases and V 4 bases, and 7 bases lay outside the gene matches. Germline CDR1 reads SGHAT; CDR2 reads FQNNGV. The CDR3 has 15 amino acids. This chain's CDR3 is CASSSPGQGAEKLFF. As DNA, the CDR3 is TGTGCCAGCAGCTCCCCGGGACAGGGAGCTGAAAAACTGTTTTTT. Combining the CDR3 with reference TRBV11-2 and TRBJ1-4 gives the whole variable domain EAGVAQSPRYKIIEKRQSVAFWCNPISGHATLYWYQQILGQGPKLLIQFQNNGVVDDSQLPKDRFSAERLKGVDSTLKIQPAKLEDSAVYLCASSSPGQGAEKLFFGSGTQLSVL.

The chain uses TRBV2 and TRBJ1-3, with D perhaps matching TRBD1 (5 bases). V gave up 3 bases and J gave up 2 bases, with 11 bases separating them. This CDR3 is 15 amino acids long. Germline V gene lookup returns CDR1 SNHLY and CDR2 FYNNEI. CDR3 protein: CASSDTGGTGNTIYF. CDR3 nucleotide sequence: TGTGCCAGCAGTGACACAGGAGGAACTGGAAACACCATATATTTT.

The chain combines TRBV2 with TRBJ1-2; maybe TRBD1 (5 bases). The CDR3 consists of 16 residues. Germline CDR1 reads SNHLY; CDR2 reads FYNNEI. Trimming shortened V by 5 bases and J by 3 bases, and 19 bases separated the two germline ends. This CDR3 is CASSSGRLEGDYGYTF. For the CDR3, the DNA is TGTGCCAGCAGTTCTGGACGCCTAGAAGGGGACTATGGCTACACCTTC.